This T cell receptor (beta chain) was retrieved from a study of radiation and T cells in renal cell carcinoma. Time point: blood 4 weeks post-SBRT, at nephrectomy. Treatment specified: 15 Gy SBRT to primary tumor, nephrectomy 4 weeks later. Nephrectomy followed 15 Gy stereotactic body radiation by 4 weeks. TCRdb keeps only in-frame clones here, not all; method: immunoSEQ multiplex PCR. Altogether over 120,000 clones are present, around 88% being singletons, with the ten largest covering under 20%. CDR1 is SGHTA and CDR2 is FQGTGA in the germline V gene. CDR3 length equals 12 residues. The germline V and J ends were trimmed by 3 bases and 10 bases, with 9 bases remaining between them.

The receptor was derived from a woman in her forties or fifties with renal cell carcinoma. Here the sequenced sample was blood, taken from a patient whose treatment included radiotherapy and nephrectomy. J is TRBJ2-2 and V is TRBV7-3; maybe TRBD2 (5 bases). CDR3 protein: CASSFWGEELFF. The CDR3, as DNA: TGTGCCAGCAGCTTCTGGGGAGAGGAGCTGTTTTTT.